Listed below are T cell receptor beta chains from one sample, sequenced in a study of blood T cell repertoires in COVID-19. Measured with immunoSEQ multiplex PCR; TCRdb has only the in-frame clones, and not every one. The sample consists of about 200,000 clones, about 87% of them appearing once. The sequencing input was PBMCs or T cells enriched from blood (not recorded which). The origin of the receptors is a man between 25 and 39 years old who had recovered from COVID-19. The CDR3 runs from the conserved cysteine through the conserved F or W. The D gene is left open where the match is weak. Where a row states a size, it is once, few, many or the class of an expanded clone; other rows omit it.

clone size	D gene	CDR3 length	J gene	V gene	CDR3 DNA	CDR3 protein
-	TRBD1	13	TRBJ2-7	TRBV18	TGTGCCAGCTCACCAACGACAGGGTACGAGCAGTACTTC	CASSPTTGYEQYF
-	TRBD2	18	TRBJ2-1	TRBV19	TGTGCCAGTAGTAAGACAGGAACAAGACTAGCGGGGGATCGAGAGCAGTTCTTC	CASSKTGTRLAGDREQFF
few	-	13	TRBJ2-7	TRBV5-1	TGCGCCAGCAGCTTGGTAGGGAGCGCCGAGCAGTACTTC	CASSLVGSAEQYF
-	-	16	TRBJ2-1	TRBV2	TGTGCCAGCAGTGAAGTCAAGGGGGTTCCCTACAATGAGCAGTTCTTC	CASSEVKGVPYNEQFF
-	TRBD1	15	TRBJ2-7	TRBV4-1	TGCGCCAGCAGCCAACGGACAGGACCCTCCTACGAGCAGTACTTC	CASSQRTGPSYEQYF
-	-	12	TRBJ2-3	TRBV2	TGTGCCAGCAGCGCGGACACAGATACGCAGTATTTT	CASSADTDTQYF
-	TRBD1	12	TRBJ1-2	TRBV6-5	TGTGCCAGCTGGGGACAGGGGGGTGGCTACACCTTC	CASWGQGGGYTF
once	TRBD2	18	TRBJ2-3	TRBV6-2/TRBV6-3	TGTGCCAGCAGTTACCCGACCACTAGCGGGGAAAGCACAGATACGCAGTATTTT	CASSYPTTSGESTDTQYF
few	TRBD1	14	TRBJ2-7	TRBV7-9	TGTGCCAGCAGCCAGGGACAGGGGTTCGAGGAGCAGTACTTC	CASSQGQGFEEQYF
-	-	14	TRBJ1-1	TRBV12-5	TGTGCTAGTGGTTTTTCAGGGCTTGTCACTGAAGCTTTCTTT	CASGFSGLVTEAFF
-	TRBD1	16	TRBJ2-1	TRBV14	TGTGCCAGCAGCCAAGATTTTGGACAGGGATACAATGAGCAGTTCTTC	CASSQDFGQGYNEQFF
-	TRBD1	14	TRBJ1-6	TRBV5-4	TGTGCCAGCAGCTCGGACAGGGGGCTAAAACCCCTCCACTTT	CASSSDRGLKPLHF
few	TRBD2	18	TRBJ2-2	TRBV13	TGTGCCAGCAGCTTAGTACTAGCGGGAGATTACGGGACCGGGGAGCTGTTTTTT	CASSLVLAGDYGTGELFF
once	-	13	TRBJ2-7	TRBV12-3/TRBV12-4	TGTGCCAGCAGTTTGAACCAGGGTACGGTGCAGTACTTC	CASSLNQGTVQYF
-	-	13	TRBJ2-1	TRBV14	TGTGCCAGCAGCCAACGGCAGGGATTATTGCAGTTCTTC	CASSQRQGLLQFF
few	-	12	TRBJ2-7	TRBV5-1	TGCGCCAGCAGCCCCGGGGGCTACGAGCAGTACTTC	CASSPGGYEQYF
-	-	14	TRBJ2-1	TRBV20-1	TGCAGTGCTAGTGGCCCTAATAATTACTATGAGCAGTTCTTC	CSASGPNNYYEQFF
-	-	17	TRBJ2-1	TRBV7-2	TGTGCCAGCAGCTTAGATGGTGGGGGGAGAACCTACAATGAGCAGTTCTTC	CASSLDGGGRTYNEQFF